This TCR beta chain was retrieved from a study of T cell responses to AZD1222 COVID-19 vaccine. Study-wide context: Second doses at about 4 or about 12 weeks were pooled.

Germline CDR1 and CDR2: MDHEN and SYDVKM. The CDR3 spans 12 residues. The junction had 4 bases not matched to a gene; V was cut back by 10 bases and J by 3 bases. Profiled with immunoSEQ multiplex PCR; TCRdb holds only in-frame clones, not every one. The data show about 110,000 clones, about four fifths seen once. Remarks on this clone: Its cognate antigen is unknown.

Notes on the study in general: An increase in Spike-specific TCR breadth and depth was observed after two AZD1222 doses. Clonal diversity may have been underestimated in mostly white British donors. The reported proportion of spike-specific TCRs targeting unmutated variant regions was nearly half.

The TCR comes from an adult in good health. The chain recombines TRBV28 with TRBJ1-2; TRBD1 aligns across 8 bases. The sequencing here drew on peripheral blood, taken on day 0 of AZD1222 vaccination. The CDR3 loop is CANGQGDYGYTF. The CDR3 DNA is TGTGCCAACGGACAGGGAGACTATGGCTACACCTTC.